This T cell receptor (beta chain) came from a study of cytomegalovirus exposure and HLA in healthy donors. Whole-study context: An earlier analysis identified 120 million or so unique TCR beta sequences in about 179 million T cells. Overall study results and limits: Some V segments could not be told apart, so they were left out, TRBV6-2 and TRBV6-3 among them. In a later analysis, TCR beta V- and J-gene trimming showed a link to a missense DCLRE1C variant.

Looked up from germline, CDR1 is LGHNA and CDR2 is YNFKEQ. The CDR3 runs 14 residues. V trimming: 4 bases; J trimming: 3 bases; junction bases outside the gene matches: 5. This clone has more than one count but fewer than ten. The antigen remains undetermined. In the PCR, 60 Vbeta and 13 Jbeta primers were used. Libraries were prepared by immunoSEQ multiplex PCR; TCRdb keeps only in-frame clonotypes and omits some of them. The sample includes roughly 160,000 clones, 77% of them seen just once. While unrecorded immune exposures were likely, the donors were nominally healthy when sampled. Sequencing was done on a sample of PBMCs. The rearrangement links TRBV4-2 to TRBJ1-2; TRBD1 matches 7 bases. This sequence was found in a woman under 40 in good health and CMV-seronegative. As DNA, the CDR3 is TGTGCCAGCAGCCCTAAAACAGGGGACTATGGCTACACCTTC. It specifies CASSPKTGDYGYTF.